The entry below gives a single TCR beta chain sequence along with its context. The antigen is unknown. In the PCR, 60 Vbeta and 13 Jbeta primers were used. Assay used: immunoSEQ multiplex PCR; TCRdb lists only in-frame clones, some missing. The sample holds some 130,000 clones, nearly 80% seen once. This record comes from a study of cytomegalovirus exposure and HLA in healthy donors. This CDR3 has 19 amino acids. V lost 4 bases and J 5 bases, leaving 29 bases between the germline ends. CDR1 and CDR2 from the germline V gene are LNHDA and SQIVND (reference sequence). Study-wide findings and caveats: It has been reported that TCR beta sequences accurately predicted the HLA-A and HLA-B alleles of most subjects. As a later analysis revealed, most CMV-associated TCR beta chains appeared HLA-restricted. Sequencing depth roughly uniform across donors was assumed in presence/absence analyses.

The genes are TRBV19 and TRBJ1-1; maybe TRBD1 (6 bases). Sequenced sample: PBMCs. The origin of this receptor is a man younger than 40 in good health and CMV-seronegative. Here the CDR3 DNA reads TGTGCCAGTAGTACGCAGCATCCGTGGACGGCGCAAAGGGGGACTGAAGCTTTCTTT. Translation gives CASSTQHPWTAQRGTEAFF.